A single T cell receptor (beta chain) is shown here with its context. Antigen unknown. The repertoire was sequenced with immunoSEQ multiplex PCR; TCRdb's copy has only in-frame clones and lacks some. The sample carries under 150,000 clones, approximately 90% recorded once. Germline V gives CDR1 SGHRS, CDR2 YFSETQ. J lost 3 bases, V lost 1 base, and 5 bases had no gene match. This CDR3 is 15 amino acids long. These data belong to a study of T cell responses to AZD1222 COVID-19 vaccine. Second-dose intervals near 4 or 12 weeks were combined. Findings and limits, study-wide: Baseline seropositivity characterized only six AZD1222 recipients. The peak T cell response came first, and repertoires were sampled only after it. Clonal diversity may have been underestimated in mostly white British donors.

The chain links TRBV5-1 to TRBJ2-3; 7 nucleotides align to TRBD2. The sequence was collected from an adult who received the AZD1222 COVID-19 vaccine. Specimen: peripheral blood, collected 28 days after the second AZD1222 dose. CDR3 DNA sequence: TGCGCCAGCAGCTTGAGCGGGGTTGGGACAGATACGCAGTATTTT. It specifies CASSLSGVGTDTQYF.